Listed below are T cell receptor beta chains from one sample, sequenced in a study of cytomegalovirus exposure and HLA in healthy donors. Clones were read by immunoSEQ multiplex PCR, and TCRdb kept only the in-frame ones, dropping some. The sample carries about 98,000 clones, roughly nine tenths recorded once. Sequencing was done on a sample of PBMCs. These TCRs come from a man between 18 and 29 years old in good health and CMV-seropositive. CDR3s include the opening cysteine and the closing phenylalanine or tryptophan. The D gene is left open where the match is weak. The size of a clone is reported for some rows only, either as once, few or many, or as a class for expanded clones.

d_call cdr3_length clone_size j_call v_call cdr3_nt cdr3_aa
NA 13 NA TRBJ2-5 TRBV7-3 TGTGCCAGCAGCTTAAGTAGCGCAGAGACCCAGTACTTC CASSLSSAETQYF
NA 15 NA TRBJ2-5 TRBV11-3 TGTGCCAGCAGCTTATTCCAGGACAGAGAAGAGACCCAGTACTTC CASSLFQDREETQYF
NA 16 NA TRBJ2-7 TRBV9 TGTGCCAGCAGCAAGTCGGGGACACTGGGTCCCTACGAGCAGTACTTC CASSKSGTLGPYEQYF
NA 12 few TRBJ2-7 TRBV4-1 TGCGCCAGCAGCCAAGAGGGCCTCGAGCAGTACTTC CASSQEGLEQYF
TRBD2 18 NA TRBJ2-1 TRBV4-1 TGCGCCAGCAGCCAAGATCTCGTACGGCGGGGGGGCTACAATGAGCAGTTCTTC CASSQDLVRRGGYNEQFF
TRBD1 12 NA TRBJ1-1 TRBV25-1 TGTGCCAGCAGTGAGACAGGGGAGAAAGCTTTCTTT CASSETGEKAFF
NA 13 NA TRBJ1-5 TRBV5-5 TGTGCCAGCAGTGGGGGGGTTGGTCAGCCCCAGCATTTT CASSGGVGQPQHF
TRBD1 14 NA TRBJ1-2 TRBV4-3 TGCGCCAGCAGCCAGGGTGGGACAGCCTATGGCTACACCTTC CASSQGGTAYGYTF
TRBD2 16 NA TRBJ2-5 TRBV5-1 TGCGCCAGCAGCCGGACTAGCGGAATAGAGGGTGAGACCCAGTACTTC CASSRTSGIEGETQYF
NA 12 NA TRBJ2-2 TRBV27 TGTGCCAGCAGTTTGGGGGGCGGGGAGCTGTTTTTT CASSLGGGELFF